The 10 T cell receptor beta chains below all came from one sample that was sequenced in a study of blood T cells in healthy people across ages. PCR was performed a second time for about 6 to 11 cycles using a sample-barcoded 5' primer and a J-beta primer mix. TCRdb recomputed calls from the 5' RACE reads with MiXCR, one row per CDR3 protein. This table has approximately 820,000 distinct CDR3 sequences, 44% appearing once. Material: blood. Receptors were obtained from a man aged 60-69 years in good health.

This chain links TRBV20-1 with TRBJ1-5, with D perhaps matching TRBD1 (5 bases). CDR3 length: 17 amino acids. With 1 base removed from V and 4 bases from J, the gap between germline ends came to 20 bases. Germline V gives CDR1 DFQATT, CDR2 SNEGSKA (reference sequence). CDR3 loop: CSARVAGDSFRNQPQHF. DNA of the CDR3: TGCAGTGCTAGAGTTGCAGGAGACAGCTTCAGGAATCAGCCCCAGCATTTT.

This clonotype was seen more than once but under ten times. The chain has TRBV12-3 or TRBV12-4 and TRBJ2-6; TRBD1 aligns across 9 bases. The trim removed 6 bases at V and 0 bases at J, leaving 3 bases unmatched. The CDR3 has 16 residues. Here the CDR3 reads CASSPQGASGANVLTF. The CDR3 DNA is TGTGCCAGCAGCCCACAGGGGGCCTCTGGGGCCAACGTCCTGACTTTC.

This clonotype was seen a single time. The CDR3 bases are TGTGCCAGCAGTTACTCGGTCGTTGAAGCTTTCTTT. It specifies CASSYSVVEAFF. The chain carries TRBV6-6 and TRBJ1-1; D gene uncertain. V gave up 0 bases and J gave up 7 bases, with 6 bases separating them. This CDR3 is 12 amino acids long. The germline V gene has CDR1 MNHNY and CDR2 SVGAGI (reference sequence).

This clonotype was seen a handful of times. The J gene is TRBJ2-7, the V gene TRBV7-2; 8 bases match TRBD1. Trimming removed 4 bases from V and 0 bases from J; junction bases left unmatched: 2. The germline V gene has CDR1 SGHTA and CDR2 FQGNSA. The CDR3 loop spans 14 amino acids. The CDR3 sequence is CASSWDRSSYEQYF. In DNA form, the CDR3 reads TGTGCCAGCAGCTGGGACAGGAGCTCCTACGAGCAGTACTTC.

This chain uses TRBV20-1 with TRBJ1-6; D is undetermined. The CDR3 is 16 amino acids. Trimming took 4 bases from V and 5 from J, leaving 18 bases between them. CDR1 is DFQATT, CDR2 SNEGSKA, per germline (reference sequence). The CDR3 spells CSATSISAAHNSPLHF. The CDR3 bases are TGCAGTGCTACCTCGATCTCCGCTGCCCATAATTCACCCCTCCACTTT.

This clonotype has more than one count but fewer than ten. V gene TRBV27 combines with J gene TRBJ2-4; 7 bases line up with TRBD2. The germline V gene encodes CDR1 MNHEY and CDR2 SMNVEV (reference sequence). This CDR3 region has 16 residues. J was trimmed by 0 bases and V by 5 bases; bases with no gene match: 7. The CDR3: CASSPGLTLAKNIQYF. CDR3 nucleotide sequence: TGTGCCAGCAGTCCGGGACTAACCTTAGCCAAAAACATTCAGTACTTC.

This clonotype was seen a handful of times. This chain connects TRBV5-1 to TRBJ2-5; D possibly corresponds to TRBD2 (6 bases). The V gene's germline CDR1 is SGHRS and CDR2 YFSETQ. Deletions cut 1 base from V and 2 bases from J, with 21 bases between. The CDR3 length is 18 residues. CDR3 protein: CASSLMSLGQGGQETQYF. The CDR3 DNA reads TGCGCCAGCAGCTTGATGTCCCTTGGGCAGGGAGGTCAAGAGACCCAGTACTTC.

The CDR3 nucleotides are TGTGCCAGCAGTTTAACGGCGAATAACTATGGCTACACCTTC. Protein: CASSLTANNYGYTF. The V call is TRBV12-3 or TRBV12-4, the J call TRBJ1-2; D unresolved. V gave up 2 bases and J gave up 1 base, with 8 bases separating them. The CDR3 spans 14 residues.

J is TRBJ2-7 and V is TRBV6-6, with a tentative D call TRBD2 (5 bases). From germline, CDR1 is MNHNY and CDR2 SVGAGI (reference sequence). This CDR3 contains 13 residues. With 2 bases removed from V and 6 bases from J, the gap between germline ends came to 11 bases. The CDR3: CASSYREYPEQYF. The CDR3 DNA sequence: TGTGCCAGCAGTTACAGGGAGTATCCCGAGCAGTACTTC.

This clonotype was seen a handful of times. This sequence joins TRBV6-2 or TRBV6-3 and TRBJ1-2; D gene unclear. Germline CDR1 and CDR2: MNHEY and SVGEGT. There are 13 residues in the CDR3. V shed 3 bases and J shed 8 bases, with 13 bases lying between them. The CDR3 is CASSYQELLGYTF. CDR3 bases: TGTGCCAGCAGTTATCAGGAACTACTGGGCTACACCTTC.